The 28 T cell receptor beta chains given below trace back to one sample, sequenced in a study of cytomegalovirus exposure and HLA in healthy donors. The PCR was carried out with 60 Vbeta primers and 13 Jbeta primers. TCRdb's copy holds only in-frame clones and misses some; the assay was immunoSEQ multiplex PCR. In total, the table holds some 130,000 clones. The sample comprised PBMCs. The receptors were gathered from a woman in her thirties or forties in good health and CMV-seropositive.

The rearrangement links TRBV7-2 to TRBJ1-5; tentatively, D is TRBD1 (6 bases). CDR3 size: 14 residues. Germline CDR1 reads SGHTA; CDR2 reads FQGNSA. V was shortened by 4 bases and J by 6 bases, with 13 bases between the two germline ends. The CDR3 reads CASSYRQASQPQHF. CDR3 coding DNA: TGTGCCAGCAGCTACCGACAGGCTAGTCAGCCCCAGCATTTT.

V gene TRBV2 combines with J gene TRBJ1-4, with TRBD1 as a possible D gene (6 bases). CDR3 size: 14 residues. Germline V gene data show CDR1 as SNHLY and CDR2 as FYNNEI. Trimming took 10 bases from V and 7 from J, leaving 19 bases between them. In DNA, the CDR3 is TGTGCCACACTAAAACAGAGAGGGGGTGAAAAACTGTTTTTT. Protein product: CATLKQRGGEKLFF.

The genes are TRBV27 and TRBJ1-1, with D uncertain. V lost 2 bases, J lost 1 base, and 14 bases lay in between. Germline CDR1 is MNHEY and CDR2 is SMNVEV (reference sequence). The CDR3 has 16 amino acids. The chain's CDR3 is CASSLGSVTTNTEAFF. CDR3 DNA sequence: TGTGCCAGCAGTTTAGGTTCTGTCACAACGAACACTGAAGCTTTCTTT.

The J gene is TRBJ1-2, the V gene TRBV7-3; possible D gene TRBD1, 5 bases. V was trimmed by 5 bases and J by 2 bases, leaving 12 bases between them. Germline V gene lookup returns CDR1 SGHTA and CDR2 FQGTGA. The CDR3 sequence is 14 residues long. The CDR3 DNA follows: TGTGCCAGCAGCCCCTCGGGGGGGAACTATGGCTACACCTTC. It codes for CASSPSGGNYGYTF. The whole variable domain, remainder taken from reference TRBV7-3 and TRBJ1-2, is GAGVSQTPSNKVTEKGKYVELRCDPISGHTALYWYRQSLGQGPEFLIYFQGTGAADDSGLPNDRFFAVRPEGSVSTLKIQRTERGDSAVYLCASSPSGGNYGYTFGSGTRLTVV.

The chain links TRBV19 to TRBJ1-5; D perhaps matches TRBD1 (6 bases). Trimming cost V 5 bases and J 1 base, with 9 bases left between them. Germline V gene data show CDR1 as LNHDA and CDR2 as SQIVND (reference sequence). The CDR3 spans 14 residues. The CDR3 DNA sequence: TGTGCCAGTAGTGATGACAGGAGCAATCAGCCCCAGCATTTT. As protein: CASSDDRSNQPQHF.

The rearrangement uses TRBV28 and TRBJ1-1; D is unresolved. V shed 3 bases and J shed 1 base, with 6 bases lying between them. Germline V gene lookup returns CDR1 MDHEN and CDR2 SYDVKM. This CDR3 has 13 residues. CDR3 coding DNA: TGTGCCAGCAGTTTGGGCAGGAACACTGAAGCTTTCTTT. It translates to CASSLGRNTEAFF.

The chain employs TRBV30 and TRBJ2-5, with D uncertain. Germline assignment: CDR1 GTSNPN and CDR2 SVGIG (reference sequence). This CDR3 region has 13 residues. V lost 3 bases, J lost 1 base, and 9 bases lay in between. The CDR3 DNA reads as TGTGCCTGGAGGAGGCTACCCCAAGAGACCCAGTACTTC. Its translation is CAWRRLPQETQYF.

The gene calls are TRBV7-9 and TRBJ2-7; the D gene is possibly TRBD1 (6 bases). Per germline, CDR1 SEHNR and CDR2 FQNEAQ (reference sequence). The CDR3 extends over 14 amino acids. Deletions cut 5 bases from V and 6 bases from J, with 17 bases between. The CDR3 is CASSPTGWGSEQYF. The CDR3 DNA sequence: TGTGCCAGCAGCCCTACAGGGTGGGGATCCGAGCAGTACTTC.

This chain joins TRBV13 and TRBJ2-7; 7 positions match TRBD2. The germline V gene has CDR1 PRHDT and CDR2 FYEKMQ (reference sequence). CDR3 length: 13 amino acids. Losses at the gene ends were 5 bases for V and 6 bases for J; bases not matched to a gene: 7. CDR3 residues: CASSVGGGSEQYF. CDR3 nucleotide sequence: TGTGCCAGCAGCGTCGGCGGGGGTAGCGAGCAGTACTTC. Full variable domain (outside the CDR3, taken from reference TRBV13 and TRBJ2-7): AAGVIQSPRHLIKEKRETATLKCYPIPRHDTVYWYQQGPGQDPQFLISFYEKMQSDKGSIPDRFSAQQFSDYHSELNMSSLELGDSALYFCASSVGGGSEQYFGPGTRLTVT.

The CDR3 nucleotides read TGTGCCAGCATGAACCGGGGGAATGAAAAACTGTTTTTT. It translates to CASMNRGNEKLFF. The V and J genes are TRBV28 and TRBJ1-4; a weak D match, TRBD1 (5 bases). The CDR3 length is 13 residues. The germline gives CDR1 MDHEN, CDR2 SYDVKM. V dropped 7 bases and J dropped 5 bases, with 11 bases sitting between them.

The CDR3 loop is CASSGEGHPNEKLFF. CDR3 coding DNA: TGTGCCAGCAGCGGGGAGGGACACCCTAATGAAAAACTGTTTTTT. This chain links TRBV9 with TRBJ1-4; possible D gene TRBD1, 6 bases. V lost 3 bases and J lost 3, with 12 bases in between. The CDR3 runs to 15 residues. The germline CDR1 and CDR2 sequences are SGDLS and YYNGEE.

The rearrangement uses TRBV27 and TRBJ1-4, with D possibly matching TRBD1 (5 bases). V dropped 6 bases and J dropped 0 bases, with 8 bases sitting between them. Germline V CDR1 and CDR2: MNHEY, SMNVEV (reference sequence). The CDR3 runs to 14 residues. The CDR3 DNA reads as TGTGCCAGCAGGGACATTGCAACTAATGAAAAACTGTTTTTT. Residues: CASRDIATNEKLFF.

The chain employs TRBV25-1 and TRBJ2-7, with D tentatively TRBD1 (5 bases). V was shortened by 4 bases and J by 5 bases, with 12 bases between the two germline ends. The CDR3 consists of 13 residues. The V gene's germline CDR1 is MGHDK and CDR2 SYGVNS. CDR3 loop: CASSGTRSNEQYF. The CDR3 DNA sequence: TGTGCCAGCAGTGGGACAAGGAGTAACGAGCAGTACTTC.

The CDR3 loop reads CASSVEVREDEAFF. CDR3 in DNA: TGTGCCAGCAGCGTAGAAGTCAGGGAAGATGAAGCTTTCTTT. The V and J genes are TRBV9 and TRBJ1-1; maybe TRBD1 (5 bases). V was trimmed by 0 bases and J by 7 bases, leaving 13 bases between them. Per the germline V gene, CDR1 is SGDLS and CDR2 is YYNGEE. This CDR3 has 14 residues.

The V and J genes are TRBV11-3 and TRBJ2-3, with 7 bases fitting TRBD2. This CDR3 is built from 16 residues. Germline assignment: CDR1 SGHNT and CDR2 YENEEA. The V gene end was trimmed by 1 base and the J gene end by 3 bases; junction bases not matched to a gene: 7. CDR3 DNA sequence: TGTGCCAGCAGCTTAGCAGGCGGGAGCGTGACAGATACGCAGTATTTT. Its translation is CASSLAGGSVTDTQYF.

The rearrangement links TRBV14 to TRBJ2-1; possibly TRBD2 for D (6 bases). This CDR3 has 14 amino acids. Trimming cost V 4 bases and J 13 bases, with 20 bases left between them. Germline V gene lookup returns CDR1 SGHDN and CDR2 FVKESK. The CDR3: CASSPRILAMSQFF. CDR3 in DNA: TGTGCCAGCAGCCCCCGAATTCTAGCGATGAGCCAGTTCTTC.

The chain recombines TRBV11-2 with TRBJ1-1; 8 bases line up with TRBD1. The V segment lost 10 bases and the J segment 1 base; nucleotides outside the gene matches: 2. The CDR3 spans 12 residues. The V gene's germline CDR1 is SGHAT and CDR2 FQNNGV. CDR3 in DNA: TGTGCCACTGGACAGGGGAACACTGAAGCTTTCTTT. Amino acid sequence: CATGQGNTEAFF.

This CDR3 is CSVGTIYEQYF. CDR3 DNA: TGCAGCGTCGGGACAATCTACGAGCAGTACTTC. The chain is built from TRBV29-1 and TRBJ2-7, with a tentative D call TRBD1 (6 bases). CDR1 SQVTM and CDR2 ANQGSEA come from the germline V gene. Trimming removed 6 bases at V and 3 bases at J, with 9 bases between. The CDR3 is 11 residues long.

The CDR3 region has the DNA TGTGCCAGCAGGACAGGGGGAGATGGCTACACCTTC. Protein: CASRTGGDGYTF. V usage is TRBV28 and J usage is TRBJ1-2; the match to TRBD1 covers 9 bases. This CDR3 region has 12 residues. V lost 6 bases, J lost 6 bases, and 2 bases stayed unmatched. The V gene's germline CDR1 is MDHEN and CDR2 SYDVKM.

This chain links TRBV6-5 with TRBJ1-2; 8 nucleotides line up with TRBD1. There are 12 residues in the CDR3. Per germline, CDR1 MNHEY and CDR2 SVGAGI. After removal of 5 bases from V and 8 bases from J, the junction contained 4 bases not matched to a gene. CDR3 DNA sequence: TGTGCCAGCAGTAGGACAGGGATCGGCTACACCTTC. Residues: CASSRTGIGYTF.

The chain links TRBV2 to TRBJ2-4; TRBD2 agrees at 8 bases. The CDR3 has 15 residues. CDR1 is SNHLY and CDR2 is FYNNEI in the germline V gene. Germline trimming cut 3 bases from V and 3 bases from J; bases unmatched to any gene: 4. CDR3 sequence reads: CASSEGAGGKNIQYF. The CDR3 region has the DNA TGTGCCAGCAGTGAGGGGGCGGGAGGCAAAAACATTCAGTACTTC.

The chain uses TRBV7-8 and TRBJ1-1; unclear D gene. Deletions cut 5 bases from V and 7 bases from J, with 14 bases between. This CDR3 is 13 amino acids long. Germline assignment: CDR1 SGHVS and CDR2 FQNEAQ. The CDR3 region is CASSPRVAVEAFF. The CDR3, as DNA: TGTGCCAGCAGCCCCCGAGTTGCGGTTGAAGCTTTCTTT.

The V and J genes are TRBV5-6 and TRBJ1-5, with 8 bases lining up with TRBD1. V gave up 4 bases and J gave up 4 bases; unmatched junction bases: 10. Germline V gene lookup returns CDR1 SGHDT and CDR2 YYEEEE. The CDR3 totals 16 residues. CDR3 DNA sequence: TGTGCCAGCAGCCCACCCCGGACAGGGCCGAATCAGCCCCAGCATTTT. Translated: CASSPPRTGPNQPQHF.

The chain uses TRBV5-4 and TRBJ1-1; TRBD1 might be the D (5 bases). CDR1 SGHNT and CDR2 YYREEE come from the germline V gene (reference sequence). CDR3 length equals 15 residues. Trimming left V 2 bases short and J 0 bases short, with 11 bases between. The CDR3 protein is CASSFGAGLNTEAFF. CDR3 nucleotide sequence: TGTGCCAGCAGCTTTGGGGCAGGGCTGAACACTGAAGCTTTCTTT.

In nucleotides, the CDR3 is TGTGCCAGTAGAACGGACAGGGGGTTTTACAATGAGCAGTTCTTC. Its protein is CASRTDRGFYNEQFF. The chain uses TRBV19 and TRBJ2-1; 10 positions match TRBD1. Germline CDR1 reads LNHDA; CDR2 reads SQIVND (reference sequence). This CDR3 is 15 amino acids long. Trimming took 6 bases from V and 4 from J; bases not matched to a gene: 6.

V is TRBV10-3 and J is TRBJ2-7; weak D call: TRBD1 (10 bases). Germline V CDR1 and CDR2: ENHRY, SYGVKD. The V and J ends lost 7 bases and 0 bases respectively, with 31 bases between them. The CDR3 has 20 residues. DNA of the CDR3: TGTGCCATCAACTTGACAGGGGGCAAAACTAGCGGGCAAACCTCCTACGAGCAGTACTTC. This encodes CAINLTGGKTSGQTSYEQYF.

V usage is TRBV6-5 and J usage is TRBJ2-1; TRBD2 is a possible D gene (5 bases). Trimming took 11 bases from V and 2 from J, leaving 19 bases between them. The CDR3 totals 15 residues. The germline V gene has CDR1 MNHEY and CDR2 SVGAGI. This chain's CDR3 is CACTSREFPYNEQFF. The CDR3 DNA follows: TGTGCCTGTACTTCTAGGGAGTTTCCCTACAATGAGCAGTTCTTC.

V usage is TRBV4-1 and J usage is TRBJ2-3, with 8 bases fitting TRBD2. There are 17 residues in the CDR3. Losses at the gene ends were 3 bases for V and 4 bases for J; bases not matched to a gene: 12. Per germline, CDR1 MGHRA and CDR2 YSYEKL. The CDR3 reads CASSHRVERELADTQYF. For the CDR3, the DNA is TGCGCCAGCAGCCACCGAGTTGAGCGGGAGCTCGCAGATACGCAGTATTTT.